The present T cell receptor (beta chain) was sequenced within a study of cytomegalovirus exposure and HLA in healthy donors. CDR1 and CDR2 (germline): SGHKS, YYEKEE (reference sequence). The length of the CDR3 is 13 residues. V lost 0 bases to trimming and J lost 6 bases, with 7 bases between them. With 60 Vbeta and 13 Jbeta primers, the PCR was carried out. Assay used: immunoSEQ multiplex PCR; TCRdb lists only in-frame clones, some missing. This sample's clone table lists tens of thousands of clones. Healthy bone marrow donors made up the cohort. The source material was PBMCs. The TCR sequence derives from a woman aged 30 to 39 in good health and CMV-seronegative. This chain links TRBV5-5 with TRBJ2-1; D might be TRBD2 (6 bases). The CDR3, as DNA: TGTGCCAGCAGCTTGGCCGGGAGCAATGAGCAGTTCTTC. This codes for CASSLAGSNEQFF.